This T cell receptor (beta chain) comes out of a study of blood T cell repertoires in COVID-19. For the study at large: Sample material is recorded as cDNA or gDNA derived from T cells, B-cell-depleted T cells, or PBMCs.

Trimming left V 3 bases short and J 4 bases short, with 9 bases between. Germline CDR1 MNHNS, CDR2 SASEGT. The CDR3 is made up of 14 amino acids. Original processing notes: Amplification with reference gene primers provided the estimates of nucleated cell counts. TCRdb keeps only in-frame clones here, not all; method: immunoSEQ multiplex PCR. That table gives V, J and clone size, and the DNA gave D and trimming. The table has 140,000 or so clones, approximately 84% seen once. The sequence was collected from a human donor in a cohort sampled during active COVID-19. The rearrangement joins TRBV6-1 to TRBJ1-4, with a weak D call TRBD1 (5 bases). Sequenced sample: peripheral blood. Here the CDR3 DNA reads TGTGCCAGCAGTGACAGGGAGGGTAATGAAAAACTGTTTTTT. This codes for CASSDREGNEKLFF.